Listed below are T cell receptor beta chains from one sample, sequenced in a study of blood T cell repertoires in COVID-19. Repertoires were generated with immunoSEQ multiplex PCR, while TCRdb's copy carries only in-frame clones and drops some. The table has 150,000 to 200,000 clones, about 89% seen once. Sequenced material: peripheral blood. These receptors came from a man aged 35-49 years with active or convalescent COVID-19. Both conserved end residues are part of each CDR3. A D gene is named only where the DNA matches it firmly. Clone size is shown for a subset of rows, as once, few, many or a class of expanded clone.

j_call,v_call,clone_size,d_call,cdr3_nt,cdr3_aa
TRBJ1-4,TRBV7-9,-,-,TGTGCCAGCAGCCGTCAACGGGAAAAACTGTTTTTT,CASSRQREKLFF
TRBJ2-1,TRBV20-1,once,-,TGCAGTGCTAGCCGGGGGAATGAGCAGTTCTTC,CSASRGNEQFF
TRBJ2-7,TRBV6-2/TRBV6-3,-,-,TGTGCCAGCAGTTACTCGAGCCGGGGCTACGAGCAGTACTTC,CASSYSSRGYEQYF
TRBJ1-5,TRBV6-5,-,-,TGTGCCAGCAGCCTAAAGGACACTCCCCAGCATTTT,CASSLKDTPQHF
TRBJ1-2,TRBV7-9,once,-,TGTGCCAGCACCCGAGGGGGGGCCGCTAACTATGGCTACACCTTC,CASTRGGAANYGYTF
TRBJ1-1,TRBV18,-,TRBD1,TGTGCCAGCTCACCGACAGGGGCCGATACTGAAGCTTTCTTT,CASSPTGADTEAFF
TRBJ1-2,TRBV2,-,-,TGTGGTAGCGACCGGGCTAACTATGGCTACACCTTC,CGSDRANYGYTF
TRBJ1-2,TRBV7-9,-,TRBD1,TGTGCCAGCAGCCCATTCACAGGGGATGGCTACACCTTC,CASSPFTGDGYTF
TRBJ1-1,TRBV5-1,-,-,TGCGCCAGCAGCTTGGACAGGCTCGGGAACACTGAAGCTTTCTTT,CASSLDRLGNTEAFF
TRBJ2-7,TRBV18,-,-,TGTGCCAGCTCACCAGTTATAGCGGTAGGAAGTGACGAGCAGTACTTC,CASSPVIAVGSDEQYF
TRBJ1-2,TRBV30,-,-,TGTGCCTGGAGTCCAGGGTTTGACTATGGCTACACCTTC,CAWSPGFDYGYTF
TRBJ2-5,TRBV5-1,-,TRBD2,TGCGCCAGCAGTTCCGGGACTAGGCCTCGACGAGAGACCCAGTACTTC,CASSSGTRPRRETQYF
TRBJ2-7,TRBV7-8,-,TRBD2,TGTGCCAGCAGCCCCCGGGGGGGGAAGGGTATCTACGAGCAGTACTTC,CASSPRGGKGIYEQYF
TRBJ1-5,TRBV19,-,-,TGTGCCAGTAGTAACAGGGAAAATAGCAATCAGCCCCAGCATTTT,CASSNRENSNQPQHF
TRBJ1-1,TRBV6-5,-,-,TGTGCCACTCCGGGGGACCTCAGGAACACTGAAGCTTTCTTT,CATPGDLRNTEAFF
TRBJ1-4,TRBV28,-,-,TGTGCCAGCAGTTTAGGGGGCTGGGCGACTAATGAAAAACTGTTTTTT,CASSLGGWATNEKLFF
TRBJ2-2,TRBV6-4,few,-,TGTGCCAGCAGTGACGGTCTGGGGGCCGGAGGTGTCGGGGAGCTGTTTTTT,CASSDGLGAGGVGELFF